This T cell receptor (beta chain) stems from a study of cytomegalovirus exposure and HLA in healthy donors. CDR1 is LGHNA and CDR2 is YSLEER in the germline V gene. This CDR3 is built from 17 residues. V lost 2 bases, J lost 4 bases, and 10 bases stayed unmatched. The primer mix had 60 Vbeta and 13 Jbeta primers. Only in-frame clones appear in the TCRdb table, and some are missing; sequencing was by immunoSEQ multiplex PCR. The repertoire holds 190,000 or so clones, with roughly 80% as singletons. This chain connects TRBV4-3 to TRBJ2-1, with 8 bases aligning to TRBD2. The clonotype originates from a man aged 50-59 years in good health and CMV-seronegative. The sequenced sample was PBMCs. The CDR3 loop is CASSQTTSGTRYNEQFF. The CDR3, as DNA: TGCGCCAGCAGCCAAACAACCTCCGGGACTAGATACAATGAGCAGTTCTTC.